There are a few counts of the clone carrying this T cell receptor (beta chain). What it binds is not known. These data originate in a study of identical twins. Study results and caveats: Invariant T cells like MAIT and iNKT could partly confound the zero-insertion analyses.

From the 5' RACE reads, TCRdb called clonotypes with MiXCR, one entry per CDR3 protein. Here the sample spans 700,000 or so distinct CDR3 sequences, more than 6.5% being singletons. CDR3 length equals 13 residues. The V end lost 0 bases, the J end lost 3 bases, and 6 bases lay between the germline ends. This sample also belongs to another study, concerning yellow fever vaccine responses in identical twins.

Material for sequencing was PBMCs. The V call is TRBV12-3 or TRBV12-4, the J call TRBJ2-7, with D uncertain. The sequence derives from a woman aged 18 to 35 in good health. CDR3 coding DNA: TGTGCCAGCAGTTTAGCGAAGGGCTACGAGCAGTACTTC. It codes for CASSLAKGYEQYF.